This T cell receptor beta chain was identified in a study of cytomegalovirus exposure and HLA in healthy donors. Overall study findings and caveats: The study flagged some 170 TCR beta chains as cytomegalovirus-associated. CMV serostatus alone was available as immune exposure information. Compared with the roughly 700-donor mean, an Asian-associated ancestry cluster reportedly had fewer N-insertions, according to a later analysis.

This clone was seen only once. Its antigen is still unknown. The PCR ran on 60 Vbeta and 13 Jbeta primers. Source study methods: Per a later analysis, the number of unique TCR beta chains was roughly 83 million, of which about 11 million were shared. Here immunoSEQ multiplex PCR was the method, and the copy in TCRdb shows in-frame clones only, minus some. V and J calls and clone size are those listed in that table; D and trimming were worked out from the DNA. The table includes 250,000 to 300,000 clones, roughly four fifths detected once. The V segment lost 5 bases and the J segment 6 bases; nucleotides outside the gene matches: 8. Looked up from germline, CDR1 is MNHNY and CDR2 is SVGAGI (reference sequence). The CDR3 length is 15 residues.

This sequence was found in a woman aged 40 to 50 in good health and CMV-seropositive. Sequences were obtained from PBMCs. The V call is TRBV6-6, the J call TRBJ2-7; 12 bases match TRBD2. The CDR3 region is CASSPRLAGASEQYF. CDR3 sequence (DNA): TGTGCCAGCAGTCCCAGACTAGCGGGAGCCTCCGAGCAGTACTTC.